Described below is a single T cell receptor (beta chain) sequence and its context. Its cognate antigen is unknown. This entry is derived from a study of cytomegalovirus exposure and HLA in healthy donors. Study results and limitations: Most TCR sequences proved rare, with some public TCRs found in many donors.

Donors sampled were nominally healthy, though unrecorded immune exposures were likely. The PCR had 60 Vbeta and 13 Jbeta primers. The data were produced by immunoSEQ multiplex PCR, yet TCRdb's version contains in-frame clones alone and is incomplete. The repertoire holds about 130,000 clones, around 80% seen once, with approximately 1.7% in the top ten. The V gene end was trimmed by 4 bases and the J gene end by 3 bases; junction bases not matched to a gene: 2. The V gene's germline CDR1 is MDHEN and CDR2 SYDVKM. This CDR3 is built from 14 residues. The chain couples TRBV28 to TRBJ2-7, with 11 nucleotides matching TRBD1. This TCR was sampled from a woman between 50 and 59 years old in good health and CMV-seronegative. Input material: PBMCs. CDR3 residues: CASSSDRGLYEQYF. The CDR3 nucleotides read TGTGCCAGCAGTTCGGACAGGGGGCTCTACGAGCAGTACTTC.